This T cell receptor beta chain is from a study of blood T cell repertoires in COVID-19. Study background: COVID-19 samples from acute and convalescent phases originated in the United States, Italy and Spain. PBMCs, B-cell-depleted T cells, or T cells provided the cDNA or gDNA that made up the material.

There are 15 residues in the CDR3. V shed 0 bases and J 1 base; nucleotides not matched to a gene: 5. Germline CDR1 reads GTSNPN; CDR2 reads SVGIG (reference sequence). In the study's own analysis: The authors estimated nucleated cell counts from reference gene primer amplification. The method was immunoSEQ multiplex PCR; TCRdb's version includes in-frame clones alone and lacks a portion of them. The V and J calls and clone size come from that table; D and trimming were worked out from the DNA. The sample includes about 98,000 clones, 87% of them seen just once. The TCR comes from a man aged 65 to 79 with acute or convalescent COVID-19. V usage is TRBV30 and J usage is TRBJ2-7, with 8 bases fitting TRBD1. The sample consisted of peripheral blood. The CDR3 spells CAWSVRGTGSYEQYF. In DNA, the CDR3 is TGTGCCTGGAGTGTAAGGGGGACAGGTTCCTACGAGCAGTACTTC.